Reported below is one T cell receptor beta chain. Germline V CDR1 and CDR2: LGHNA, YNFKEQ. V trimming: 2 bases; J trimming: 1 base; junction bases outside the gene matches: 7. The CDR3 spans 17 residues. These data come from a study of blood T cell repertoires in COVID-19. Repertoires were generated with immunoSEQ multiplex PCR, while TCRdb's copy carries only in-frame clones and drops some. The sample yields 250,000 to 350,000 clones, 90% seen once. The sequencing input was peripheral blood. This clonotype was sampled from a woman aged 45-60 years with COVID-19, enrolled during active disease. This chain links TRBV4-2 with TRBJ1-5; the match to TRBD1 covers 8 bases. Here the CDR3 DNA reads TGTGCCAGCAGCCAACCTGACAGGGGTATAAGCAATCAGCCCCAGCATTTT. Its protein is CASSQPDRGISNQPQHF.